The T cell receptor (beta chain) under discussion was sequenced for a study of molecular identifiers for immune sequencing clone quantification (dated by TCRdb to the late 2010s). With regard to the full study: In a replicate experiment, RNA from roughly 21,000 or 96,000 naive CD8 T cells was split into five aliquots, four of which were sequenced. CD8 T cells were used in a methods study to benchmark molecular-identifier clustering-based TCR repertoire sequencing (MIDCIRS) and TCR RNA copy counting.

On a BD FACSAria II, naive CD8 T cells were FACS-sorted as CD8+CD4-CCR7+CD45RA+ and collected into RLT Plus buffer. Some naive CD8 T cell RNA was split equally between MIDCIRS and a Smart-seq2-style 5'RACE protocol for a sensitivity comparison. Enrichment of CD8 T cells was performed with RosetteSep CD8+ T Cell Enrichment Cocktail and Ficoll-Paque, after which ACK red cell lysis was carried out. The protocol used for the library was PCR. TCRdb records Illumina MiSeq as the sequencer. Total RNA was purified with the Qiagen AllPrep DNA/RNA kit. Reads from multiple sequencing runs of the same library were pooled before analysis. In the paper's pipeline: Reads were retained only if their TCR constant sequence matched exactly, and those retained reads were trimmed to 150 nt and grouped according to their 12-nt molecular barcodes. Within each barcode group, reads were sub-clustered at a 15% Levenshtein threshold, and quality-weighted consensus sequences were built per RNA molecule. Non-functional sequences were removed, as were lower-count sequences one edit away from another. Barcode sub-clusters with fewer than 20% of the maximum read count were removed, based on fitting two negative binomial distributions. Using fastp at Q25 and MiXCR, TCRdb reprocessed the public reads and kept productive beta chains. CDR3 protein sequences are deduplicated, and each keeps its most common genes and DNA. Clone size and V and J calls follow TCRdb, not the original study. The sample yields 40,000 to 45,000 distinct CDR3 sequences; around 18% were counted once. 6.5% to 9% of the sample is held by the ten biggest clonotypes.

Results and caveats for the whole study, not just this receptor: When barcode sub-clustering was omitted, TCR diversity was inflated by chimeric consensus sequences, with chimeras reaching as high as 47%. Modeling indicated about 3.1 TCR RNA copies recovered per cell, compared with roughly 10 by digital PCR, which implies a capture efficiency of approximately 30%. Highly expanded clone sizes could be underestimated if identical TCR molecules share a barcode. Clones above 20 RNA copies held over 99% of molecules in CMV-specific effector cells but under 1% in naive cells. A single cell's worth of spiked-in Jurkat TCR RNA was reported detectable even among one million naive CD8 T cells.

This clonotype was recorded at least ten times. What antigen it recognizes has not been identified. There are no base qualities to consult, and no much larger clone falls within one base. The junction shows trimming of 1 base on V and 2 bases on J, plus 12 bases between the germline ends. The CDR3 numbers 14 residues from cysteine through phenylalanine. Just CDR3 DNA is preserved here, 42 bases in frame from base 1. The germline V gene (reference sequence) sets CDR1 to DFQATT and CDR2 to SNEGSKA. Specimen: naive CD8+ T cells from blood, with Jurkat cell RNA spiked in. The sample's cell subset or site, from its label and the paper: FACS-sorted CD8+CD4-CCR7+CD45RA+ naive T cells. This sequence was found in a human donor in good health. Some libraries in this study had Jurkat cell RNA spiked in. The V and J segments used are TRBV20-1 and TRBJ2-7; the D region possibly corresponds to TRBD2 (5 bases align). The CDR3 loop reads CSARVRLAAYEQYF. Here is the DNA: TGCAGTGCTAGAGTAAGGCTAGCTGCCTACGAGCAGTACTTC.